The 29 T cell receptor beta chains below were found in one sample sequenced in a study of blood T cell repertoires in COVID-19. TCRdb keeps only in-frame clones here, not all; method: immunoSEQ multiplex PCR. The sample shows about 320,000 clones, about nine tenths of them seen only once. Sequencing was done on a sample of PBMCs or T cells enriched from blood (not recorded which). The receptors shown here come from a man in his fifties or sixties who had recovered from COVID-19.

The chain has TRBV28 and TRBJ2-4, with a tentative D call TRBD1 (6 bases). The germline V gene encodes CDR1 MDHEN and CDR2 SYDVKM. CDR3 length: 15 amino acids. The V end lost 1 base, the J end lost 2 bases, and 9 bases lay between the germline ends. The CDR3 DNA reads as TGTGCCAGCAGTTTATTGACAGGCTCCAAAAACATTCAGTACTTC. Translated, it gives CASSLLTGSKNIQYF.

This sequence joins TRBV18 and TRBJ2-5, with TRBD2 identical over 8 bases. V lost 3 bases to trimming and J lost 3 bases; unmatched junction nucleotides: 6. This CDR3 has 15 residues. The germline V gene has CDR1 KGHSH and CDR2 LQKENI. In DNA form, the CDR3 reads TGTGCCAGCTCACCGACCGGGAGGGTTAAAGAGACCCAGTACTTC. It yields the protein CASSPTGRVKETQYF.

The chain joins TRBV7-6 to TRBJ1-3, with 7 bases that match TRBD1. J lost 2 bases, V lost 4 bases, and 8 bases had no gene match. Germline-derived CDR1 and CDR2 are SGHVS and FNYEAQ. CDR3 size: 16 residues. The CDR3 nucleotides read TGTGCCAGCAGCTCAGTTACCGACAGGGCTGGAAACACCATATATTTT. This sequence encodes CASSSVTDRAGNTIYF.

The chain joins TRBV4-3 to TRBJ1-3; the D gene is possibly TRBD1 (5 bases). V gave up 0 bases and J gave up 3 bases, with 9 bases separating them. The CDR3 extends over 15 amino acids. Germline CDR1 LGHNA, CDR2 YSLEER. The CDR3 is CASSQDEGDGNTIYF. The CDR3 region has the DNA TGCGCCAGCAGCCAAGATGAAGGGGATGGAAACACCATATATTTT.

The V gene is TRBV7-6, the J gene TRBJ2-1, with D perhaps matching TRBD2 (5 bases). Trimming left V 1 base short and J 6 bases short, with 13 bases between. This CDR3 spans 15 amino acids. Germline V gene sequence: CDR1 SGHVS, CDR2 FNYEAQ. CDR3 in amino acids: CASSLGASAGNEQFF. Written as DNA, the CDR3 is TGTGCCAGCAGCTTAGGAGCCTCGGCGGGCAATGAGCAGTTCTTC.

A few counts support this clone. The chain employs TRBV7-3 and TRBJ2-7; 9 positions agree with TRBD1. Germline CDR1 reads SGHTA; CDR2 reads FQGTGA. J was trimmed by 5 bases and V by 4 bases; bases with no gene match: 9. The CDR3 extends over 15 amino acids. The chain's CDR3 is CASSSAYRGLNEQYF. The CDR3 coding sequence is TGTGCCAGCAGCTCCGCCTACAGGGGGCTGAACGAGCAGTACTTC.

The rearrangement links TRBV4-2 to TRBJ2-1; the match to TRBD2 covers 7 bases. Germline loops: CDR1 LGHNA, CDR2 YNFKEQ. This CDR3 spans 16 amino acids. Trimming at V came to 3 bases and at J to 0 bases, leaving 5 bases not matched to a gene. CDR3 in amino acids: CASSHRSGASYNEQFF. Written as DNA, the CDR3 is TGTGCCAGCAGCCACCGAAGCGGGGCCTCCTACAATGAGCAGTTCTTC.

The chain links TRBV9 to TRBJ2-3; 7 nucleotides agree with TRBD2. Per germline, CDR1 SGDLS and CDR2 YYNGEE. This CDR3 region has 16 residues. V was pared by 0 bases and J by 5 bases, with 9 bases of the junction left unmatched. The CDR3 sequence is CASSVGAGFLRDTQYF. CDR3 coding DNA: TGTGCCAGCAGCGTAGGAGCGGGGTTCTTGCGAGATACGCAGTATTTT.

This chain connects TRBV11-1 to TRBJ2-1, with 9 positions matching TRBD1. From germline, CDR1 is SGHAT and CDR2 FQDESV (reference sequence). The junction had 0 bases not matched to a gene; V was cut back by 1 base and J by 2 bases. The CDR3 loop spans 15 amino acids. The CDR3 region is CASSLGQGAYNEQFF. In nucleotides, the CDR3 is TGTGCCAGCAGCTTAGGACAGGGGGCCTACAATGAGCAGTTCTTC.

The rearrangement joins TRBV28 to TRBJ1-4; the match to TRBD1 covers 7 bases. Trimming at V came to 8 bases and at J to 7 bases, leaving 4 bases not matched to a gene. Germline V gives CDR1 MDHEN, CDR2 SYDVKM. CDR3 length: 12 amino acids. The CDR3 region has the DNA TGTGCCAGCTACAGGGGTGGTGAAAAACTGTTTTTT. Its protein is CASYRGGEKLFF.

In this sample, this clone turned up once. The rearrangement joins TRBV11-3 to TRBJ2-5, with a tentative D call TRBD1 (5 bases). Germline values: CDR1 SGHNT, CDR2 YENEEA. This CDR3 region has 15 residues. V was cut by 4 bases and J by 0 bases, with 12 bases left in between. The CDR3 sequence is CASSSLQGNQETQYF. The CDR3 DNA follows: TGTGCCAGCAGCTCCCTCCAGGGAAACCAAGAGACCCAGTACTTC.

The CDR3 loop reads CASSDGRARSGANVLTF. As DNA, the CDR3 is TGTGCCAGCAGTGACGGGCGGGCCCGCTCTGGGGCCAACGTCCTGACTTTC. This chain connects TRBV2 to TRBJ2-6; a weak D match, TRBD2 (5 bases). V was cut by 3 bases and J by 0 bases, with 12 bases left in between. CDR1 is SNHLY, CDR2 FYNNEI, per germline. The CDR3 totals 17 residues.

The V and J genes are TRBV7-9 and TRBJ2-5; no clear D gene. Germline values: CDR1 SEHNR, CDR2 FQNEAQ (reference sequence). This CDR3 spans 11 amino acids. Trimming cost V 8 bases and J 5 bases, with 9 bases left between them. The CDR3 DNA is TGTGCCAGCTCCTCCCCTGAGACCCAGTACTTC. Protein product: CASSSPETQYF. The entire variable domain, with the rest obtained from reference TRBV7-9 and TRBJ2-5, is as follows: DTGVSQNPRHKITKRGQNVTFRCDPISEHNRLYWYRQTLGQGPEFLTYFQNEAQLEKSRLLSDRFSAERPKGSFSTLEIQRTEQGDSAMYLCASSSPETQYFGPGTRLLVL.

The rearrangement links TRBV19 to TRBJ2-7; D gene ambiguous. Trimming shortened V by 2 bases and J by 6 bases, and 8 bases separated the two germline ends. This CDR3 has 12 amino acids. Per germline, CDR1 LNHDA and CDR2 SQIVND (reference sequence). The CDR3: CASSIYPSEQYF. The CDR3 bases are TGTGCCAGTAGTATATATCCTTCCGAGCAGTACTTC.

The chain has TRBV24-1 and TRBJ2-3; 7 nucleotides match TRBD1. Germline V gene sequence: CDR1 KGHDR, CDR2 SFDVKD. Germline trimming cut 5 bases from V and 5 bases from J; bases unmatched to any gene: 9. The CDR3 runs to 15 residues. The CDR3 is CATSGDRVDRDTQYF. The DNA of the CDR3 is TGTGCCACCAGTGGTGACAGGGTTGACAGAGATACGCAGTATTTT.

This chain links TRBV9 with TRBJ2-2, with a weak D call TRBD2 (7 bases). Germline CDR1 and CDR2: SGDLS and YYNGEE. V was clipped by 4 bases and J by 2 bases, with 21 bases between them. The CDR3 length is 18 residues. The CDR3 spells CASSPRGGREVNTGELFF. The CDR3 nucleotides are TGTGCCAGCAGCCCTAGGGGGGGCAGGGAAGTCAACACCGGGGAGCTGTTTTTT.

CDR3 protein: CAISGHRGRDEQFF. The CDR3 DNA reads as TGTGCCATCAGTGGTCACAGGGGGAGGGATGAGCAGTTCTTC. The V call is TRBV10-3, the J call TRBJ2-1; possible D gene TRBD1, 8 bases. Germline V lookup: CDR1 ENHRY, CDR2 SYGVKD. This CDR3 spans 14 amino acids. Trimming pared 4 bases from V and 8 bases from J, leaving 15 bases between.

The genes are TRBV27 and TRBJ1-6; perhaps TRBD1 as D (6 bases). The CDR3 has 15 amino acids. CDR1 is MNHEY, CDR2 SMNVEV, per germline (reference sequence). Trimming pared 4 bases from V and 3 bases from J, leaving 10 bases between. CDR3 coding DNA: TGTGCCAGCAGTTCCGGACAGAGCTATAATTCACCCCTCCACTTT. Translated: CASSSGQSYNSPLHF.

This clone was counted a few times. CDR3 bases: TGTGCCAGTAGTATCGGGACAGGGGTAGGCTACACCTTC. This encodes CASSIGTGVGYTF. This chain connects TRBV19 to TRBJ1-2; the match to TRBD1 covers 10 bases. The V and J ends lost 3 bases and 8 bases, in that order; junction bases with no gene match: 3. Looked up from germline, CDR1 is LNHDA and CDR2 is SQIVND (reference sequence). The CDR3 covers 13 residues.

The chain employs TRBV7-9 and TRBJ1-4; tentatively, D is TRBD1 (5 bases). CDR1 and CDR2 from the germline V gene are SEHNR and FQNEAQ (reference sequence). This CDR3 is 16 amino acids long. Trimming removed 5 bases at V and 5 bases at J, with 18 bases between. The CDR3 region has the DNA TGTGCCAGCAGCCCCCCCGGATTCACAGGAAATGAAAAACTGTTTTTT. Residues: CASSPPGFTGNEKLFF.

The rearrangement uses TRBV6-2 or TRBV6-3 and TRBJ2-6; D is perhaps TRBD1 (5 bases). Trimming removed 1 base at V and 0 bases at J, with 10 bases between. This CDR3 spans 17 amino acids. The germline V gene encodes CDR1 MNHEY and CDR2 SVGEGT. The CDR3 bases are TGTGCCAGCAGTTACTGGGTAGGGGTCTCTGGGGCCAACGTCCTGACTTTC. It codes for CASSYWVGVSGANVLTF.

The chain employs TRBV19 and TRBJ1-2; TRBD1 matches at 7 bases. This CDR3 is built from 14 residues. Trimming took 4 bases from V and 2 from J; bases not matched to a gene: 4. CDR1 is LNHDA, CDR2 SQIVND, per germline (reference sequence). The CDR3 coding sequence is TGTGCCAGTAGTAGACTACAGGGGAACTATGGCTACACCTTC. Translating gives CASSRLQGNYGYTF.

The chain joins TRBV10-3 to TRBJ2-3, with TRBD2 as a possible D gene (6 bases). Trimming cost V 5 bases and J 6 bases, with 6 bases left between them. Germline V gene data show CDR1 as ENHRY and CDR2 as SYGVKD. The CDR3 sequence is 11 residues long. CDR3 bases: TGTGCCATCAGTCGGGGGGATACGCAGTATTTT. This codes for CAISRGDTQYF.

The gene calls are TRBV27 and TRBJ1-6, with 8 bases that match TRBD1. J lost 7 bases, V lost 8 bases, and 7 bases had no gene match. This CDR3 is built from 14 residues. Germline assignment: CDR1 MNHEY and CDR2 SMNVEV (reference sequence). CDR3 DNA sequence: TGTGCCAGCGGCTGGAGGACAGGGAATTCACCCCTCCACTTT. This sequence encodes CASGWRTGNSPLHF.

The genes are TRBV9 and TRBJ2-1, with 10 positions matching TRBD2. V trimming: 0 bases; J trimming: 7 bases; junction bases outside the gene matches: 10. The germline V gene encodes CDR1 SGDLS and CDR2 YYNGEE. The CDR3 has 17 amino acids. CDR3 nucleotide sequence: TGTGCCAGCAGCGTAGAAGTAAGCGGGGGGGTATATAATGAGCAGTTCTTC. Protein: CASSVEVSGGVYNEQFF.

This chain uses TRBV4-2 with TRBJ1-3, with D hard to call. This CDR3 comprises 16 residues. The V gene lost 0 bases and the J gene lost 4 bases, with 13 bases spanning the gap. Germline CDR1 and CDR2: LGHNA and YNFKEQ. CDR3 sequence: CASSQDRPSGGNTIYF. The CDR3 region has the DNA TGTGCCAGCAGCCAAGATCGACCCTCAGGAGGAAACACCATATATTTT.

In the case of this clone: Other DNA variants within this sample encode the same CDR3. V is TRBV30 and J is TRBJ2-2; D ambiguous. V gave up 0 bases and J gave up 0 bases, with 5 bases separating them. The CDR3 is made up of 14 amino acids. Germline CDR1 and CDR2: GTSNPN and SVGIG (reference sequence). CDR3: CAWSVLSNTGELFF. The CDR3 DNA is TGTGCCTGGAGTGTACTGTCGAACACCGGGGAGCTGTTTTTT.

This clone was counted a single time. The rearrangement joins TRBV3-1 (or the pseudogene TRBV3-2) to TRBJ1-2, with D perhaps matching TRBD1 (5 bases). Trimming removed 0 bases from V and 5 bases from J, with 13 bases in between. The germline V gene encodes CDR1 LGHDT and CDR2 YNNKEL (reference sequence). The CDR3 length is 15 residues. The CDR3 spells CASSQEVLGRYGYTF. The CDR3 nucleotides are TGTGCCAGCAGCCAAGAGGTATTGGGGCGTTATGGCTACACCTTC.

This clone has only one observation. This chain joins TRBV6-1 and TRBJ1-5; 7 nucleotides agree with TRBD1. The length of the CDR3 is 16 residues. The junction had 6 bases not matched to a gene; V was cut back by 4 bases and J by 0 bases. Per germline, CDR1 MNHNS and CDR2 SASEGT. Here the CDR3 reads CASSGDRVISNQPQHF. The CDR3 nucleotides are TGTGCCAGCAGTGGCGACAGGGTGATTAGCAATCAGCCCCAGCATTTT.